This passage covers 7 T cell receptor beta chains from one sample sequenced in a study of identical twins. TCRdb fed the 5' RACE reads into MiXCR, producing one record per CDR3 protein. The sample has approximately 600,000 distinct CDR3 sequences, roughly 7.2% seen once. These sequences were also reported in another study, on yellow fever vaccine responses in identical twins.

The sequencing sample was made of PBMCs. The source of these receptors is a woman under 30 in good health.

J is TRBJ2-1 and V is TRBV5-1; TRBD2 aligns across 12 bases. CDR1 SGHRS and CDR2 YFSETQ come from the germline V gene. CDR3 length: 15 amino acids. The trim removed 5 bases at V and 9 bases at J, leaving 9 bases unmatched. This chain's CDR3 is CASSVTSGSRGEQFF. In nucleotides, the CDR3 is TGCGCCAGCAGTGTGACTAGCGGGAGCAGAGGTGAGCAGTTCTTC.

This clonotype was seen ten or more times. The genes are TRBV5-1 and TRBJ1-1; 9 positions match TRBD1. Germline values: CDR1 SGHRS, CDR2 YFSETQ. V dropped 4 bases and J dropped 6; count of bases not matched to a gene: 7. CDR3 length equals 14 residues. The CDR3 bases are TGCGCCAGCAGCGCCACAGGGGGCAGGGCTGAAGCTTTCTTT. It yields the protein CASSATGGRAEAFF. Using reference TRBV5-1 and TRBJ1-1 for the parts outside the CDR3, the full variable domain is KAGVTQTPRYLIKTRGQQVTLSCSPISGHRSVSWYQQTPGQGLQFLFEYFSETQRNKGNFPGRFSGRQFSNSRSEMNVSTLELGDSALYLCASSATGGRAEAFFGQGTRLTVV.

The chain links TRBV15 to TRBJ2-1; TRBD1 or TRBD2 may be the D gene (6 bases each). V lost 0 bases to trimming and J lost 8 bases, with 23 bases between them. CDR3 size: 18 residues. CDR1 and CDR2 (germline): LNHNV, YYDKDF (reference sequence). The CDR3 spells CATSREAVGRPGGDEQFF. Written as DNA, the CDR3 is TGTGCCACCAGCAGAGAGGCGGTGGGACGCCCCGGGGGCGATGAGCAGTTCTTC.

This clonotype has a count of ten or more. DNA for the CDR3: TGTGCCAGCAGCGAAGAGGGAACGTACAGGACTGGGGCCAACGTCCTGACTTTC. The encoded protein is CASSEEGTYRTGANVLTF. The V and J genes are TRBV5-6 and TRBJ2-6; D is tentatively TRBD1 or TRBD2 (5 bases each). The germline V gene has CDR1 SGHDT and CDR2 YYEEEE. This CDR3 has 18 amino acids. The ends were cut back, 4 bases at V and 2 bases at J, with 19 bases in the middle.

This sequence joins TRBV25-1 and TRBJ2-5, with TRBD1 matching 7 bases. The germline gives CDR1 MGHDK, CDR2 SYGVNS. The CDR3 has 13 residues. V trimming: 4 bases; J trimming: 9 bases; junction bases outside the gene matches: 8. The CDR3 sequence: CASSGIQGNAQYF. As DNA, the CDR3 is TGTGCCAGCAGTGGGATACAGGGGAATGCCCAGTACTTC. The whole variable domain, remainder taken from reference TRBV25-1 and TRBJ2-5, is EADIYQTPRYLVIGTGKKITLECSQTMGHDKMYWYQQDPGMELHLIHYSYGVNSTEKGDLSSESTVSRIRTEHFPLTLESARPSHTSQYLCASSGIQGNAQYFGPGTRLLVL.

This chain joins TRBV14 and TRBJ2-5, with a possible D match to TRBD2 (5 bases). In germline, CDR1 is SGHDN, CDR2 FVKESK. The CDR3 is 15 residues long. Trimming removed 1 base from V and 2 bases from J, with 11 bases in between. The CDR3 sequence: CASSQVGNLQETQYF. In DNA form, the CDR3 reads TGTGCCAGCAGCCAAGTCGGGAACCTGCAAGAGACCCAGTACTTC.

Many counts were recorded for this clonotype. The chain uses TRBV6-1 and TRBJ1-6; D gene ambiguous. V lost 10 bases and J lost 0, with 13 bases in between. This CDR3 has 15 residues. Germline CDR1 and CDR2: MNHNS and SASEGT. This CDR3 is CAIQSGSSYNSPLHF. The DNA of the CDR3 is TGTGCCATCCAGTCTGGGAGCTCCTATAATTCACCCCTCCACTTT.